This T cell receptor beta chain was recorded in a study of blood T cell repertoires in COVID-19. Looking at the study overall: T cells, B-cell-depleted T cells, or PBMCs provided the cDNA or gDNA that served as material.

Trimming removed 4 bases from V and 2 bases from J; junction bases left unmatched: 2. Per the germline V gene, CDR1 is LNHNV and CDR2 is YYDKDF (reference sequence). CDR3 length: 15 amino acids. Repertoires were generated with immunoSEQ multiplex PCR, while TCRdb's copy carries only in-frame clones and drops some. This table has 100,000 to 130,000 clones, 75% to 95% appearing once. The genes are TRBV15 and TRBJ2-1; the match to TRBD1 covers 10 bases. Material for sequencing was peripheral blood. The clonotype originates from a woman in her twenties or thirties with acute or convalescent COVID-19. The DNA for the CDR3 is TGTGCCACCAGCACCGGACAGGGGGCCTACAATGAGCAGTTCTTC. Its protein product is CATSTGQGAYNEQFF.